This T cell receptor beta chain was identified during a study of identical twins. As concerns this clonotype: As yet, its antigen is unknown.

Study results and caveats: Because invariant MAIT and iNKT cells could be present, zero-insertion analyses could be partly confounded.

TCRdb recomputed calls from the 5' RACE reads with MiXCR, one row per CDR3 protein. The sample contains hundreds of thousands of distinct CDR3 sequences, 6% to 9% of which appear only once. The V end was cut by 0 bases, the J end by 12 bases, with 24 bases between. This CDR3 spans 17 amino acids. CDR1 is LGHNT, CDR2 FRNRAP, per germline. The sample was also reused in another study, on yellow fever vaccine responses in identical twins.

This chain links TRBV12-5 with TRBJ2-1, with D hard to call. This receptor was taken from a woman aged 18-29 years in good health. The sequenced sample was memory (CD45RO+) T cells sorted from blood. The CDR3 loop is CASGLVLNGPQPIGQFF. CDR3 DNA sequence: TGTGCTAGTGGTTTGGTACTCAATGGACCCCAACCTATAGGGCAGTTCTTC.